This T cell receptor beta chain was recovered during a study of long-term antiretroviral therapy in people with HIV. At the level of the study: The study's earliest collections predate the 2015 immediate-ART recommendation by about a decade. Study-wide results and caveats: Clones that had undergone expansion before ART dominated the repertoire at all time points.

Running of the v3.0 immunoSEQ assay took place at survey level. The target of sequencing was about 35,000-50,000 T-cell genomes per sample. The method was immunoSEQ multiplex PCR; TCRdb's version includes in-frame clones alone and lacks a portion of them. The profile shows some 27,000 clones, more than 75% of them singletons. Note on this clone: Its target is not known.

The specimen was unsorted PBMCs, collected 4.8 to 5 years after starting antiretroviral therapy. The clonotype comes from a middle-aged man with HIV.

This CDR3 is CASSEKTNTGELFF. The DNA for the CDR3 is TGTGCCAGCAGTGAAAAGACGAACACCGGGGAGCTGTTTTTT. The V call is TRBV6-1, the J call TRBJ2-2; D unclear. Germline CDR1 MNHNS, CDR2 SASEGT. This CDR3 spans 14 amino acids. V gave up 2 bases and J gave up 0 bases, with 4 bases separating them.